A selection of T cell receptor beta chains follows, all from one sample in a study of CXCR3-negative and CXCR3-positive naive CD8 T cells. TCRdb reprocessed the 5' RACE reads and reports one entry per CDR3 protein, with no DNA. The listing contains about 41,000 distinct CDR3 sequences. The specimen sequenced was naive CXCR3- CD8+ T cells from blood. All receptors come from a human donor in good health. Some clones in this sample may be carry-over from other donors' samples. CDR3s include the opening cysteine and the closing phenylalanine or tryptophan.

V: TRBV7-6; J: TRBJ2-7; CDR3: CASSLLPGPSEQYF
V: TRBV6-2/TRBV6-3; J: TRBJ2-1; CDR3: CASSATVHEQFF
V: TRBV6-1; J: TRBJ1-1; CDR3: CASSVLQGADTEAFF
V: TRBV29-1; J: TRBJ2-7; CDR3: CSVRPTGGAYEQYF
V: TRBV7-9; J: TRBJ1-4; CDR3: CASSLVTANEKLFF
V: TRBV6-2/TRBV6-3; J: TRBJ1-1; CDR3: CASTYRLEGATEAFF
V: TRBV5-1; J: TRBJ1-1; CDR3: CASSSGQGASDFNTEAFF
V: TRBV29-1; J: TRBJ2-1; CDR3: CSVVDRLSYNEQFF
V: TRBV12-3/TRBV12-4; J: TRBJ2-7; CDR3: CASSPGGALEQYF
V: TRBV9; J: TRBJ2-7; CDR3: CASSSDGSWDEQYF
V: TRBV28; J: TRBJ2-1; CDR3: CASSPTGSSYNEQFF
V: TRBV29-1; J: TRBJ1-1; CDR3: CSVALGDTEAFF
V: TRBV7-9; J: TRBJ2-2; CDR3: CASSFSTGELFF
V: TRBV20-1; J: TRBJ2-1; CDR3: CSASRGLSYNEQFF
V: TRBV20-1; J: TRBJ1-5; CDR3: CSARSREDNQPQHF
V: TRBV28; J: TRBJ2-2; CDR3: CASSLEAGELFF
V: TRBV12-3/TRBV12-4; J: TRBJ2-3; CDR3: CASNTRREGDQDTQYF
V: TRBV23-1; J: TRBJ2-3; CDR3: CASSQSGLVCDTQYF
V: TRBV7-6; J: TRBJ1-1; CDR3: CASSLGQLGPGTEAFF
V: TRBV7-6; J: TRBJ2-7; CDR3: CASSPANPDSYEQYF
V: TRBV7-3; J: TRBJ2-1; CDR3: CASAKGWGYDYNEQFF
V: TRBV7-2; J: TRBJ1-5; CDR3: CASSLEWSRLNQPQHF
V: TRBV6-2/TRBV6-3; J: TRBJ2-2; CDR3: CASSYVTGYTGELFF
V: TRBV28; J: TRBJ2-5; CDR3: CASTIKGWETQYF
V: TRBV20-1; J: TRBJ2-7; CDR3: CSATLTGTGTSYEQYF
V: TRBV12-3/TRBV12-4; J: TRBJ2-5; CDR3: CASSQTSGAYWETQYF
V: TRBV25-1; J: TRBJ2-3; CDR3: CASSTTEVDTQYF
V: TRBV12-3/TRBV12-4; J: TRBJ1-2; CDR3: CASSPGRVHGYTF
V: TRBV20-1; J: TRBJ2-1; CDR3: CSASGTSGYNEQFF
V: TRBV12-5; J: TRBJ1-5; CDR3: CASGLVGNSNQPQHF
V: TRBV9; J: TRBJ1-2; CDR3: CASQGGGNYGYIF
V: TRBV14; J: TRBJ1-1; CDR3: CASSHTGPNEAFF
V: TRBV11-2; J: TRBJ1-5; CDR3: CASSSGVPNQPQHF
V: TRBV7-9; J: TRBJ1-1; CDR3: CASSLAGQAADTEAFF
V: TRBV4-1; J: TRBJ2-1; CDR3: CASSQDSLAGVEQFF
V: TRBV5-1; J: TRBJ2-3; CDR3: CASSGTGIGTDTQYF
V: TRBV12-3/TRBV12-4; J: TRBJ2-7; CDR3: CASSSLNTYEQYF
V: TRBV7-6; J: TRBJ2-7; CDR3: CASSLVWYEQYF
V: TRBV3-1; J: TRBJ2-5; CDR3: CASSQSELEETQYF
V: TRBV7-9; J: TRBJ2-1; CDR3: CASMFAGYNEQFF
V: TRBV15; J: TRBJ2-3; CDR3: CATSRVPGQGADTQYF